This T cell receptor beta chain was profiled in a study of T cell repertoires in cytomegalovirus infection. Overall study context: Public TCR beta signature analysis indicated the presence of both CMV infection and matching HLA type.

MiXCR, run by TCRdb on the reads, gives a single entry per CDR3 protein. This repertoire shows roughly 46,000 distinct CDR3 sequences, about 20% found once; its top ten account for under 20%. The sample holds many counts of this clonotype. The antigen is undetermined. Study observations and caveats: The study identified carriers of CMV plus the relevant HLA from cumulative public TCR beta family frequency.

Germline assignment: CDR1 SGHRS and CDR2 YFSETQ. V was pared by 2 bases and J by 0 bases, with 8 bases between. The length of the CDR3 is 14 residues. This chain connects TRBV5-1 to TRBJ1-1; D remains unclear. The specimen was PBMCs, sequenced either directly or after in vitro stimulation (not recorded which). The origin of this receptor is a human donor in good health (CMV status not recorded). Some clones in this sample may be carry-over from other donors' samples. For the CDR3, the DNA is TGCGCCAGCAGCTTCGGCAATTTGAACACTGAAGCTTTCTTT. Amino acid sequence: CASSFGNLNTEAFF.